This is a list of T cell receptor beta chains from one sample in a study of patients and donors after allogeneic stem cell transplantation. TCRdb re-called the RT-PCR reads with MiXCR, one entry per CDR3 protein. The sample holds around 10,000 distinct CDR3 sequences, around 20% seen once. Sample: blood, either unsorted or a sorted T cell fraction (not recorded which). The receptors here all came from a human donor who was either an allogeneic HSCT recipient or a stem cell or donor lymphocyte infusion donor (not recorded which). It is not recorded whose cells these are; they may come from a transplant donor. The CDR3 runs from the conserved cysteine through the conserved F or W. The D gene is left open where the match is weak. Some rows mark clone size as missing; the rest say once, few, many or name a class of expanded clone.

TRBJ1-3 NA TRBV12-3/TRBV12-4 14 many TGTGCCAGCAGTTTAGACTTTCTAGGAAACACCATATATTTT CASSLDFLGNTIYF
TRBJ1-2 NA TRBV29-1 12 NA TGCAGCGTTGAGAAGGGGAACTATGGCTACACCTTC CSVEKGNYGYTF
TRBJ2-7 NA TRBV5-1 13 few TGCGCCAGCAGCTTGGGGGAGGCTCGAGAGCAGTACTTC CASSLGEAREQYF
TRBJ1-2 NA TRBV6-5 13 many TGTGCCAGCGGGACGGCCTCTGAGTATGGCTACACCTTC CASGTASEYGYTF
TRBJ1-1 NA TRBV5-1 15 NA TGCGCCAGCAGCTTGGATGGGGGGATGAACACTGAAGCTTTCTTT CASSLDGGMNTEAFF
TRBJ1-6 TRBD1 TRBV7-9 17 NA TGTGCCAGCACACCCGGGACAGCAACATTATATAATTCACCCCTCCACTTT CASTPGTATLYNSPLHF
TRBJ1-1 NA TRBV5-1 15 many TGCGCCAGCAGCTTGGCGGCAGTTAAGAACACTGAAGCTTTCTTT CASSLAAVKNTEAFF
TRBJ1-1 NA TRBV12-3/TRBV12-4 13 NA TGTGCCAGCAGTTTAGACGTCTGGGCAGAAGCTTTCTTT CASSLDVWAEAFF
TRBJ2-6 NA TRBV12-3/TRBV12-4 15 few TGTGCCAGCAGTCTGAGGGGCTCTGGGGCCAACGTCCTGACTTTC CASSLRGSGANVLTF
TRBJ2-7 TRBD1 TRBV5-1 14 few TGCGCCAGCAGCCTAGGACAGGGGCTCTACGAGCAGTACTTC CASSLGQGLYEQYF
TRBJ1-4 NA TRBV7-2 15 NA TGTGCCTGCAGCTTACAGGAACGGCAGGGAGAAAAACTGTTTTTT CACSLQERQGEKLFF
TRBJ1-1 NA TRBV18 13 few TGTGCCAGCTCAGTCGGACAGAGTATCGAAGCTTTCTTT CASSVGQSIEAFF
TRBJ2-3 NA TRBV5-1 16 few TGCGCCAGCAGCATTCCCGACAGGTTGAGCACAGATACGCAGTATTTT CASSIPDRLSTDTQYF
TRBJ1-1 NA TRBV20-1 15 NA TGCAGTGCTAGAGATCCCCGTTCCAAGAACACTGAAGCTTTCTTT CSARDPRSKNTEAFF
TRBJ1-6 TRBD1 TRBV3-1 16 NA TGTGCCAGCAGCCAAGCCTCGACAGGGCGTAATTCACCCCTCCACTTT CASSQASTGRNSPLHF
TRBJ1-3 TRBD1 TRBV9 16 once TGTGCCAGCAGCCTGGACAGGTCATACTCTGGAAACACCATATATTTT CASSLDRSYSGNTIYF
TRBJ2-3 NA TRBV6-6 16 NA TGTGCCAGCAGTTACGCCGACGGGACAAAGACAGATACGCAGTATTTT CASSYADGTKTDTQYF
TRBJ1-5 NA TRBV20-1 12 NA TGCAGTGCTAGCAGGGTCAATCAGCCCCAGCATTTT CSASRVNQPQHF
TRBJ2-1 NA TRBV6-6 14 NA TGTGCCAGCACCGAACAAGGGGGATACAGTGAGCAGTTCTTC CASTEQGGYSEQFF
TRBJ2-7 TRBD2 TRBV5-1 16 few TGCGCCAGCAGCTTTGATCATGGCGGGGGGGCAGGCGAGCAGTACTTC CASSFDHGGGAGEQYF
TRBJ1-1 NA TRBV30 11 many TGTGCCTGGAGTTTTTCCCAGGAAGCTTTCTTT CAWSFSQEAFF
TRBJ1-1 NA TRBV5-1 14 few TGCGCCAGCAGCTTGTCAGGGGCGAACACTGAAGCTTTCTTT CASSLSGANTEAFF
TRBJ1-1 NA TRBV20-1 14 NA TGCAGTGCTAGCTTAGCCTTCAGGTACACTGAAGCTTTCTTT CSASLAFRYTEAFF
TRBJ2-5 TRBD1 TRBV12-3/TRBV12-4 13 NA TGTGCCAGCAGTTTAAGGGGGCGGGAGACCCAGTACTTC CASSLRGRETQYF
TRBJ1-2 NA TRBV27 14 many TGTGCCAGCAGTCCGACCCCAGGGACCTATGGCTACACCTTC CASSPTPGTYGYTF
TRBJ1-1 TRBD1 TRBV6-6 14 many TGTGCCAGCAGTACCCGACAGGGGCTGAGGGAAGCTTTCTTT CASSTRQGLREAFF
TRBJ1-1 TRBD1 TRBV5-1 13 few TGCGCCAGCAGCCCAGGGACAGGCACTGAAGCTTTCTTT CASSPGTGTEAFF
TRBJ2-1 NA TRBV27 17 NA TGTGCCAGCAGTTTAATAGGACAGTTTGACTCCTACAATGAGCAGTTCTTC CASSLIGQFDSYNEQFF
TRBJ1-1 NA TRBV20-1 16 NA TGCAGTGAAAACCCCGACAGAGGCAATTGGGGCACTGAAGCTTTCTTT CSENPDRGNWGTEAFF
TRBJ1-1 NA TRBV11-2 15 few TGTGCCAGCAGCTCGCGGGACGGAAAGAACACTGAAGCTTTCTTT CASSSRDGKNTEAFF
TRBJ2-5 TRBD1 TRBV5-1 14 few TGCGCCAGCTCCGGGACAGAGATCCAAGAGACCCAGTACTTC CASSGTEIQETQYF
TRBJ2-7 TRBD1 TRBV27 16 NA TGTGCCAGCAGCCCTGGGACAGCGAGTACCTACTACGAGCAGTACTTC CASSPGTASTYYEQYF
TRBJ2-1 TRBD2 TRBV6-5 17 NA TGTGCCAGCAGTTACTCGGCTAGCGGGGGTGCTAACAATGAGCAGTTCTTC CASSYSASGGANNEQFF
TRBJ1-2 NA TRBV27 13 many TGTGCCAGCAGCCAGAGAAGAGACTATGGCTACACCTTC CASSQRRDYGYTF
TRBJ1-4 NA TRBV19 11 NA TGTGCCAGTAGGGAACGCGAAAAACTGTTTTTT CASREREKLFF
TRBJ1-2 NA TRBV7-9 17 few TGTGCCAGCAGCCCCATGAACGGCGGACTCCCTAACTATGGCTACACCTTC CASSPMNGGLPNYGYTF
TRBJ1-6 NA TRBV14 16 NA TGTGCCAGCAGCGGGACTGTAAGCTCCTATAATTCACCCCTCCACTTT CASSGTVSSYNSPLHF
TRBJ2-1 TRBD1 TRBV7-6 13 few TGTGCCAGCAGCTCGGGACAGCACAATGAGCAGTTCTTC CASSSGQHNEQFF
TRBJ2-1 TRBD2 TRBV7-9 16 NA TGTGCCAGCAGCCCCCTGGGGACTAGCGGCCACAATGAGCAGTTCTTC CASSPLGTSGHNEQFF
TRBJ1-2 NA TRBV27 15 many TGTGCCAGCAGTTTTAACGGACACCCTAACTATGGCTACACCTTC CASSFNGHPNYGYTF
TRBJ2-5 TRBD1 TRBV11-2 15 few TGTGCCAGCAGCGCAAGGGGACAGTTCAGGGAGACCCAGTACTTC CASSARGQFRETQYF
TRBJ2-3 NA TRBV7-8 13 NA TGTGCCAGCAGCTCCCAGACTGCAGATACGCAGTATTTT CASSSQTADTQYF
TRBJ2-1 NA TRBV12-3/TRBV12-4 14 many TGTGCCAGCAGTTTCCTCTCAGGGGATGACGAGCAGTTCTTC CASSFLSGDDEQFF
TRBJ1-1 NA TRBV10-3 11 NA TGTGCCATCAGTGGGCAGGCTGAAGCTTTCTTT CAISGQAEAFF
TRBJ1-3 NA TRBV7-6 15 few TGTGCCAGCAGGGCCGCGGGATTCTCTGGAAACACCATATATTTT CASRAAGFSGNTIYF
TRBJ2-3 TRBD2 TRBV5-1 17 few TGCGCCAGCAGCACGGGACTAGCGGGGGGACGGGGAGATACGCAGTATTTT CASSTGLAGGRGDTQYF
TRBJ1-5 TRBD1 TRBV6-5 13 many TGTGCCACCGGGACAGGGCGAGAACAGCCCCAGCATTTT CATGTGREQPQHF
TRBJ2-1 NA TRBV20-1 14 few TGCAGTGCTAGTTCTCCTGGGGGCTACAATGAGCAGTTCTTC CSASSPGGYNEQFF
TRBJ1-3 NA TRBV20-1 15 few TGCAGTGCTAGAGCTGGGGATTTCTCTGGAAACACCATATATTTT CSARAGDFSGNTIYF
TRBJ2-3 TRBD1 TRBV12-3/TRBV12-4 13 few TGTGCCAGCAGTACAGGACAGGGGAATACGCAGTATTTT CASSTGQGNTQYF
TRBJ2-3 TRBD2 TRBV15 16 NA TGTGCCACCAGCAGAGGGGGACTAGCGGGGACAGATACGCAGTATTTT CATSRGGLAGTDTQYF
TRBJ1-2 NA TRBV7-9 16 NA TGTGCCAGCAGCTTCCGCTTGGAGGGACGGGACTATGGCTACACCTTC CASSFRLEGRDYGYTF
TRBJ2-5 NA TRBV27 14 NA TGTGCCAGCAGTCCAACTCAAGGGGTCGAGACCCAGTACTTC CASSPTQGVETQYF
TRBJ1-1 TRBD1 TRBV7-2 16 few TGTGCCAGCAGCTTAGCCCGGACAGGGGGAGGGACTGAAGCTTTCTTT CASSLARTGGGTEAFF
TRBJ1-1 TRBD1 TRBV7-2 14 NA TGTGCCAGCAGCCCTGGACAGGGGAACACTGAAGCTTTCTTT CASSPGQGNTEAFF
TRBJ1-3 TRBD1 TRBV6-1 15 many TGTGCCAGCAGGGGACAGGGGAATGGTGGAAACACCATATATTTT CASRGQGNGGNTIYF
TRBJ1-6 NA TRBV7-3 13 few TGTGCCAGCAGCCCGGGGGGCGATTCACCCCTCCACTTT CASSPGGDSPLHF
TRBJ2-3 NA TRBV29-1 13 NA TGCAGCGTTGAACCCAGTGGCACAGATACGCAGTATTTT CSVEPSGTDTQYF
TRBJ2-3 NA TRBV5-1 14 NA TGCGCCAGCAGCTTGGGATCTGTCACAGATACGCAGTATTTT CASSLGSVTDTQYF
TRBJ2-1 TRBD2 TRBV7-9 16 NA TGTGCCAACGCGACCCTGGCGGGGGGCTCAGAGGGTGAGCAGTTCTTC CANATLAGGSEGEQFF